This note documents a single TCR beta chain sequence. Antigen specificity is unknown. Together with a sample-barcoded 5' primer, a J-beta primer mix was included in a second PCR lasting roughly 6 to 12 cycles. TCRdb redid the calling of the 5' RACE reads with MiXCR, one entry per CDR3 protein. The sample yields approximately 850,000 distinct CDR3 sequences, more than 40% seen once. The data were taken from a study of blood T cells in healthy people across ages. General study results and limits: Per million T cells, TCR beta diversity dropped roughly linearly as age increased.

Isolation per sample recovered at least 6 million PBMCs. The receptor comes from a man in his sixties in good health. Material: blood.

CDR3 sequence: CAISERGTNTEAFF. The DNA for the CDR3 is TGTGCCATCAGTGAGCGGGGGACGAACACTGAAGCTTTCTTT. This sequence joins TRBV10-3 and TRBJ1-1, with D tentatively TRBD1 (5 bases). The germline CDR1 and CDR2 sequences are ENHRY and SYGVKD. The CDR3 runs 14 residues. Between the trimmed V and J ends, which lost 2 bases and 1 base, there was a span of 8 bases.